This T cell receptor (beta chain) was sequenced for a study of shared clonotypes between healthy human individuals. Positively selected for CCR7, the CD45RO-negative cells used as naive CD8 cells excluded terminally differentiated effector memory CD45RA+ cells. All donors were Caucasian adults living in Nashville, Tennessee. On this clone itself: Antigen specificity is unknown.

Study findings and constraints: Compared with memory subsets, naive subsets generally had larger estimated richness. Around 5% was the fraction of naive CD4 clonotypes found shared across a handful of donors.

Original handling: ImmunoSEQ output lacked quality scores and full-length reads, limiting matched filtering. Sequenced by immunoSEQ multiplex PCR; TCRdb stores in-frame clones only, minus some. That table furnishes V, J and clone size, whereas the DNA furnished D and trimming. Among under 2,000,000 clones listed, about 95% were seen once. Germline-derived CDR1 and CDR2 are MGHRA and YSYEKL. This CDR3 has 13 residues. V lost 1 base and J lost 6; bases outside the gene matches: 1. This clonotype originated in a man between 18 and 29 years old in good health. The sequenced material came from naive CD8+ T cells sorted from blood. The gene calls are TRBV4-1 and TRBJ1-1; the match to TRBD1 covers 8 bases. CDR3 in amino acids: CASSQAGGAEAFF. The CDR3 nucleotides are TGCGCCAGCAGCCAAGCAGGGGGCGCTGAAGCTTTCTTT.